A selection of T cell receptor beta chains follows, all from one sample in a study of beta chain features in type 1 diabetes. Libraries were prepared by immunoSEQ multiplex PCR; TCRdb keeps only in-frame clonotypes and omits some of them. The sample records 140,000 or so clones, nearly 9.5% being singletons. Material for sequencing was central memory CD4+ T cells from blood. These TCRs come from a man aged 18-30 years in good health. Both conserved end residues are part of each CDR3. Fields, in order: CDR3 length, V gene, J gene, D gene, clone size, CDR3 DNA, CDR3 protein. D genes are given only for firm matches. Rows may omit the clone size; those that give it use once, few, many or a size class.

CDR3 length: 15; V gene: TRBV9; J gene: TRBJ1-3; D gene: .; clone size: few; CDR3 DNA: TGTGCCAGCAGCCCCCGAGGCGACTTGGGAAACACCATATATTTT; CDR3 protein: CASSPRGDLGNTIYF
CDR3 length: 12; V gene: TRBV7-9; J gene: TRBJ1-1; D gene: .; clone size: many; CDR3 DNA: TGTGCCAGCAGCACCGTAGACAGCGAAGCTTTCTTT; CDR3 protein: CASSTVDSEAFF
CDR3 length: 15; V gene: TRBV7-2; J gene: TRBJ2-5; D gene: TRBD2; clone size: .; CDR3 DNA: TGTGCCAGCAGCAAGGGACTAGCGGGGGTAGAGACCCAGTACTTC; CDR3 protein: CASSKGLAGVETQYF
CDR3 length: 14; V gene: TRBV28; J gene: TRBJ2-7; D gene: .; clone size: few; CDR3 DNA: TGTGCCAGCAGTTTACCGGACAGATCCTACGAGCAGTACTTC; CDR3 protein: CASSLPDRSYEQYF
CDR3 length: 14; V gene: TRBV5-1; J gene: TRBJ2-1; D gene: TRBD2; clone size: few; CDR3 DNA: TGCGCCAGCAGCTTGGAAGGTTCGGGACTAGCTTTTTTCTTC; CDR3 protein: CASSLEGSGLAFFF
CDR3 length: 14; V gene: TRBV18; J gene: TRBJ2-1; D gene: .; clone size: few; CDR3 DNA: TGTGCCAGCTCACCACGAGGGCGCGGCAATGAGCAGTTCTTC; CDR3 protein: CASSPRGRGNEQFF
CDR3 length: 15; V gene: TRBV6-5; J gene: TRBJ1-1; D gene: .; clone size: few; CDR3 DNA: TGTGCCAGCGAAACCGTAAGGGGTTTGAACACTGAAGCTTTCTTT; CDR3 protein: CASETVRGLNTEAFF
CDR3 length: 14; V gene: TRBV2; J gene: TRBJ2-7; D gene: TRBD1; clone size: .; CDR3 DNA: TGTGCCAGCTCCCGGACAGGGGGGTCCTACGAGCAGTACTTC; CDR3 protein: CASSRTGGSYEQYF
CDR3 length: 17; V gene: TRBV28; J gene: TRBJ2-6; D gene: TRBD1; clone size: .; CDR3 DNA: TGTGCCAGCCGAACCGGGACAGGCCTCTCTGGGGCCAACGTCCTGACTTTC; CDR3 protein: CASRTGTGLSGANVLTF
CDR3 length: 14; V gene: TRBV29-1; J gene: TRBJ2-1; D gene: .; clone size: few; CDR3 DNA: TGCAGCGTTGGTGGGGGGTATCTAAGGAATGAGCAGTTCTTC; CDR3 protein: CSVGGGYLRNEQFF
CDR3 length: 14; V gene: TRBV7-2; J gene: TRBJ2-3; D gene: .; clone size: few; CDR3 DNA: TGTGCCAGCAGCTTGGGCGGGCCGGTCGATACGCAGTATTTT; CDR3 protein: CASSLGGPVDTQYF
CDR3 length: 15; V gene: TRBV7-2; J gene: TRBJ1-5; D gene: TRBD1; clone size: many; CDR3 DNA: TGTGCCAGCAGCTTACGGACAGGGTTCAATCAGCCCCAGCATTTT; CDR3 protein: CASSLRTGFNQPQHF
CDR3 length: 17; V gene: TRBV4-3; J gene: TRBJ2-6; D gene: .; clone size: .; CDR3 DNA: TGCGCCAGCAGCCAAGACTTAAGGAGTGACGGGGCCAACGTCCTGACTTTC; CDR3 protein: CASSQDLRSDGANVLTF
CDR3 length: 16; V gene: TRBV6-5; J gene: TRBJ2-1; D gene: TRBD1; clone size: .; CDR3 DNA: TGTGCCAGCAGTTACACCGGCCGGACAGGTGACAATGAGCAGTTCTTC; CDR3 protein: CASSYTGRTGDNEQFF
CDR3 length: 14; V gene: TRBV7-2; J gene: TRBJ1-2; D gene: TRBD1; clone size: few; CDR3 DNA: TGTGCCAGCAGCTCGCCGGGACAGGGGTCCTTCTACACCTTC; CDR3 protein: CASSSPGQGSFYTF
CDR3 length: 14; V gene: TRBV27; J gene: TRBJ2-3; D gene: .; clone size: .; CDR3 DNA: TGTGCCAGCAGTTGGAGGTCCCGGGCAGATACGCAGTATTTT; CDR3 protein: CASSWRSRADTQYF
CDR3 length: 14; V gene: TRBV2; J gene: TRBJ1-6; D gene: .; clone size: few; CDR3 DNA: TGTGCCAGCAGTGTTGCCAGTATCAATTCACCCCTCCACTTT; CDR3 protein: CASSVASINSPLHF
CDR3 length: 16; V gene: TRBV5-6; J gene: TRBJ2-3; D gene: .; clone size: few; CDR3 DNA: TGTGCCAGCATCCGTTGGGTCAAGCGGGTCACAGATACGCAGTATTTT; CDR3 protein: CASIRWVKRVTDTQYF
CDR3 length: 15; V gene: TRBV4-2; J gene: TRBJ1-4; D gene: TRBD1; clone size: .; CDR3 DNA: TGTGCCAGCAGCCGCGACAGGGGGCGAGGCGAAAAACTGTTTTTT; CDR3 protein: CASSRDRGRGEKLFF
CDR3 length: 15; V gene: TRBV6-5; J gene: TRBJ1-2; D gene: .; clone size: few; CDR3 DNA: TGTGCCAGCAGTTACTCGGGGCAGACTCGGTATGGCTACACCTTC; CDR3 protein: CASSYSGQTRYGYTF
CDR3 length: 14; V gene: TRBV30; J gene: TRBJ2-4; D gene: .; clone size: few; CDR3 DNA: TGTGCCTGGAGTGTGTCAGGGGCCAAAAACATTCAGTACTTC; CDR3 protein: CAWSVSGAKNIQYF
CDR3 length: 16; V gene: TRBV5-1; J gene: TRBJ2-1; D gene: TRBD2; clone size: .; CDR3 DNA: TGCGCCAGCAGCTCCCAGGGTAGCGGGGGTCGGAATGAGCAGTTCTTC; CDR3 protein: CASSSQGSGGRNEQFF
CDR3 length: 16; V gene: TRBV7-2; J gene: TRBJ2-5; D gene: TRBD1; clone size: few; CDR3 DNA: TGTGCCAGCAGCTTAGCGGAGACAGGGGGCCAAGAGACCCAGTACTTC; CDR3 protein: CASSLAETGGQETQYF
CDR3 length: 15; V gene: TRBV18; J gene: TRBJ1-4; D gene: .; clone size: few; CDR3 DNA: TGTGCCAGCTCACCACGTAACAAAACTAATGAAAAACTGTTTTTT; CDR3 protein: CASSPRNKTNEKLFF
CDR3 length: 15; V gene: TRBV27; J gene: TRBJ1-6; D gene: TRBD1; clone size: few; CDR3 DNA: TGTGCCAGCGGCACCCCGACAGGGGGTAATTCACCCCTCCACTTT; CDR3 protein: CASGTPTGGNSPLHF
CDR3 length: 15; V gene: TRBV18; J gene: TRBJ1-5; D gene: .; clone size: few; CDR3 DNA: TGTGCCAGCTCACCACCGGGGAGGGATTCTCAGCCCCAGCATTTT; CDR3 protein: CASSPPGRDSQPQHF
CDR3 length: 15; V gene: TRBV5-4; J gene: TRBJ2-1; D gene: .; clone size: few; CDR3 DNA: TGTGCCAGCCTCGACAGTTTAAGCTCCTACAATGAGCAGTTCTTC; CDR3 protein: CASLDSLSSYNEQFF
CDR3 length: 12; V gene: TRBV7-8; J gene: TRBJ1-2; D gene: .; clone size: once; CDR3 DNA: TGTGCCAGCAGCGGGGACACCTATGGCTACACCTTC; CDR3 protein: CASSGDTYGYTF
CDR3 length: 13; V gene: TRBV6-5; J gene: TRBJ1-5; D gene: TRBD1; clone size: once; CDR3 DNA: TGTGCCAGGAGACAGGGCCAAAATCAGCCCCAGCATTTT; CDR3 protein: CARRQGQNQPQHF
CDR3 length: 17; V gene: TRBV2; J gene: TRBJ2-1; D gene: TRBD1; clone size: .; CDR3 DNA: TGTGCCAGCCGACGCGTAAGGGACAGGGAGTTTTTCAATGAGCAGTTCTTC; CDR3 protein: CASRRVRDREFFNEQFF
CDR3 length: 16; V gene: TRBV28; J gene: TRBJ2-2; D gene: TRBD1; clone size: .; CDR3 DNA: TGTGCCAGCAGCCCTAGACAGGGGGTAAACACCGGGGAGCTGTTTTTT; CDR3 protein: CASSPRQGVNTGELFF
CDR3 length: 15; V gene: TRBV19; J gene: TRBJ1-1; D gene: .; clone size: .; CDR3 DNA: TGTGCCAGTAGTATGGAACAGGGTGGTCGGACTGAAGCTTTCTTT; CDR3 protein: CASSMEQGGRTEAFF
CDR3 length: 14; V gene: TRBV7-2; J gene: TRBJ2-7; D gene: .; clone size: few; CDR3 DNA: TGTGCCAGCAGCTTAGCGGTCAGCTCCTACGAGCAGTACTTC; CDR3 protein: CASSLAVSSYEQYF
CDR3 length: 14; V gene: TRBV29-1; J gene: TRBJ2-5; D gene: TRBD2; clone size: .; CDR3 DNA: TGCAGCGTTGGCGGGGGGGAGCTCAAAGAGACCCAGTACTTC; CDR3 protein: CSVGGGELKETQYF
CDR3 length: 13; V gene: TRBV4-2; J gene: TRBJ1-2; D gene: .; clone size: few; CDR3 DNA: TGTGCCAGCAGCTTGGAGGGGAACTATGGCTACACCTTC; CDR3 protein: CASSLEGNYGYTF
CDR3 length: 16; V gene: TRBV19; J gene: TRBJ2-7; D gene: TRBD2; clone size: few; CDR3 DNA: TGTGCCAGTAGTAAGATGGGGACTAGCGGGAACTACGAGCAGTACTTC; CDR3 protein: CASSKMGTSGNYEQYF
CDR3 length: 14; V gene: TRBV21-1; J gene: TRBJ2-7; D gene: .; clone size: .; CDR3 DNA: TGTGCCAGGCCGACCCGCGGGTCAACCTACGAGCAGTACTTC; CDR3 protein: CARPTRGSTYEQYF